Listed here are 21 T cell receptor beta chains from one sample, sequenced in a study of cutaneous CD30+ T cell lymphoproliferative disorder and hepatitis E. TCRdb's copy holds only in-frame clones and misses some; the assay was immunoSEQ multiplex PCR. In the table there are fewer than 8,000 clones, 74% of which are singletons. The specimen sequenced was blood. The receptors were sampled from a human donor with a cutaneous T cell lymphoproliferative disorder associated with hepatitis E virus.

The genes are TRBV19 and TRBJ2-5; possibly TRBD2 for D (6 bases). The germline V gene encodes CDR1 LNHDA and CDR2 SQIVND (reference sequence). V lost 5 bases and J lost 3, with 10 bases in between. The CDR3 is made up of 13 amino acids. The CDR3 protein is CASSRGLEETQYF. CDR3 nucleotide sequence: TGTGCCAGTAGTCGGGGGTTAGAAGAGACCCAGTACTTC.

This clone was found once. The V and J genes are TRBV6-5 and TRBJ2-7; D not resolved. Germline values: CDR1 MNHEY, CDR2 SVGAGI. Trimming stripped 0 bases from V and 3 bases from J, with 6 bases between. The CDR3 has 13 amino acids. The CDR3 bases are TGTGCCAGCAGTTACTCGCCGGTCTACGAGCAGTACTTC. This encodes CASSYSPVYEQYF.

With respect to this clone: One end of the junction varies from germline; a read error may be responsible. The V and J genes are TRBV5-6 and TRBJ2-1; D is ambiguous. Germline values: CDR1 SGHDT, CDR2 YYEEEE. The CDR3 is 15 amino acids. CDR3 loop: CASSLWGRSYNGQFF. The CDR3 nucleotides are TGTGCCAGCAGCTTGTGGGGTAGGTCCTACAATGGGCAGTTCTTC.

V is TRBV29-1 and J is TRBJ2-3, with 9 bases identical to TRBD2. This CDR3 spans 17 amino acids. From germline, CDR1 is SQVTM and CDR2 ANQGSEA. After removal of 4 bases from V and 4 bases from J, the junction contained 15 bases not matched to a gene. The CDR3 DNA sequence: TGCAGCGTTGGCTTTTCTGGCGGGGGGGCCGGGGCAGATACGCAGTATTTT. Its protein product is CSVGFSGGGAGADTQYF.

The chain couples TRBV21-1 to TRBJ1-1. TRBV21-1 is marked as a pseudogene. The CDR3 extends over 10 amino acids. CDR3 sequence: CASRSTRAFF. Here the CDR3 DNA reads TGTGCCAGCAGGTCAACGAGGGCTTTCTTT.

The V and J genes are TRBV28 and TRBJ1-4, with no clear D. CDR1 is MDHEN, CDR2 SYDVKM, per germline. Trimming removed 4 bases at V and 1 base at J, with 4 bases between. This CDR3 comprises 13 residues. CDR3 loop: CASSSGTNEKLFF. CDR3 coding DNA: TGTGCCAGCAGTTCTGGAACTAATGAAAAACTGTTTTTT.

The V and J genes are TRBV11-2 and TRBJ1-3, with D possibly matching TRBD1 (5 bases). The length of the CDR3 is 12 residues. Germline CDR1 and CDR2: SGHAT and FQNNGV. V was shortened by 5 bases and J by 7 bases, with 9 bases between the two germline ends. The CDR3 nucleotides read TGTGCCAGCAGCGGCCGGGGGAACACCATATATTTT. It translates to CASSGRGNTIYF.

DNA of the CDR3: TGCAGCGTTGAGATAAACAATGAGCAGTTCTTC. It translates to CSVEINNEQFF. The V gene is TRBV29-1, the J gene TRBJ2-1; D is unresolved. V was cut by 3 bases and J by 5 bases, with 5 bases left in between. The length of the CDR3 is 11 residues. Germline assignment: CDR1 SQVTM and CDR2 ANQGSEA.

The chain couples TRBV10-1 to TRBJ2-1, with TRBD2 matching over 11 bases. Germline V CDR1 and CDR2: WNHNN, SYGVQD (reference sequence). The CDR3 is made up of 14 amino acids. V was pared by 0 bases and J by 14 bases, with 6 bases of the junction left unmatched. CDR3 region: CASSESGLAVREFF. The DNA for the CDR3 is TGCGCCAGCAGTGAGTCGGGACTAGCGGTTCGGGAGTTCTTC.

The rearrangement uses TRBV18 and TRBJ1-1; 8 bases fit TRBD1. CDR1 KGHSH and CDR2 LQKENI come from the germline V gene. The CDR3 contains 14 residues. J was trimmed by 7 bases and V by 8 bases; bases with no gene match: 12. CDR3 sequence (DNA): TGTGCCAGCCCCCAGGACAGGGTCGAAGGTGAAGCTTTCTTT. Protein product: CASPQDRVEGEAFF.

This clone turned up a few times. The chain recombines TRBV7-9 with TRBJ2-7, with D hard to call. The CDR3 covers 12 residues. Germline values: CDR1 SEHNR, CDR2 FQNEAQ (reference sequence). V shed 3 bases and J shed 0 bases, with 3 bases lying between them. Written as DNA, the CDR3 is TGTGCCAGCAGCTTTAGCTCCTACGAGCAGTACTTC. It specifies CASSFSSYEQYF.

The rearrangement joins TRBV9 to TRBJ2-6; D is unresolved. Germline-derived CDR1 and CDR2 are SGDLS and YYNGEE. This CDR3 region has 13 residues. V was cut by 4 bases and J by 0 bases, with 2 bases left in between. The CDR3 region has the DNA TGTGCCAGCAGCTTCTCTGGGGCCAACGTCCTGACTTTC. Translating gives CASSFSGANVLTF.

The CDR3: CASSYWEPIMNTEAFF. CDR3 nucleotide sequence: TGTGCCAGCAGTTACTGGGAACCAATCATGAACACTGAAGCTTTCTTT. The V call is TRBV6-5, the J call TRBJ1-1; no firm D call. Per germline, CDR1 MNHEY and CDR2 SVGAGI. Trimming cost V 1 base and J 0 bases, with 12 bases left between them. This CDR3 spans 16 amino acids.

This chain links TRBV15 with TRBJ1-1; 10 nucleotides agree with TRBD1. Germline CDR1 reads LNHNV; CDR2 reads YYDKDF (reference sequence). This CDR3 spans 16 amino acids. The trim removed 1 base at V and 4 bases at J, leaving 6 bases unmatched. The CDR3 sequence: CATSRVGGQGSTEAFF. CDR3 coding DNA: TGTGCCACCAGCAGAGTCGGGGGACAGGGGAGCACTGAAGCTTTCTTT.

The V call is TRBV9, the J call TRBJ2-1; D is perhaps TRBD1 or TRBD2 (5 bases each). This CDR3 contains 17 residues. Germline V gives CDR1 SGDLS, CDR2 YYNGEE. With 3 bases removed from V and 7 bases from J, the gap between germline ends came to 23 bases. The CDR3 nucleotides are TGTGCCAGCAGCGCCGAGAGTTGGGCAGGGTGGGAGAATGAGCAGTTCTTC. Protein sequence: CASSAESWAGWENEQFF.

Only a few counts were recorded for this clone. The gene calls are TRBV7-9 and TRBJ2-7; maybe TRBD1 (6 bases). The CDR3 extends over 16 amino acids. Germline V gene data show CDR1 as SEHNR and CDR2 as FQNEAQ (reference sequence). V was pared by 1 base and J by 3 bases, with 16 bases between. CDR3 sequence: CASSLVVGALGYEQYF. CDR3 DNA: TGTGCCAGCAGCTTAGTTGTGGGGGCCCTGGGCTACGAGCAGTACTTC.

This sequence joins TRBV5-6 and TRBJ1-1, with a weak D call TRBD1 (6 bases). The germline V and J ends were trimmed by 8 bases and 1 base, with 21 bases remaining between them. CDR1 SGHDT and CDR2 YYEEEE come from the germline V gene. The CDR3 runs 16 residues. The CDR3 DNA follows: TGTGCCAGTCTTCGGGGGGCGGGCTTGGGGAACACTGAAGCTTTCTTT. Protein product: CASLRGAGLGNTEAFF.

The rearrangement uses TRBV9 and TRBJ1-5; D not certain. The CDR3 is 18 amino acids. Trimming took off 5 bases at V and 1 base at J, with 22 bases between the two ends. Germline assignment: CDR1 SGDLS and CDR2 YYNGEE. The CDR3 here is CASSNRRGRFMSNQPQHF. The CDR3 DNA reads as TGTGCCAGCAGTAATCGACGGGGAAGATTTATGAGCAATCAGCCCCAGCATTTT.

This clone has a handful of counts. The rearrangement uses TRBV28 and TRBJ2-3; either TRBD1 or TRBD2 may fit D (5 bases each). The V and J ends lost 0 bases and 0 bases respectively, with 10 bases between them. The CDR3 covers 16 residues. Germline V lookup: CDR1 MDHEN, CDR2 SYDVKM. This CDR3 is CASSLWGTLSTDTQYF. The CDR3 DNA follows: TGTGCCAGCAGTTTATGGGGGACCCTAAGCACAGATACGCAGTATTTT.

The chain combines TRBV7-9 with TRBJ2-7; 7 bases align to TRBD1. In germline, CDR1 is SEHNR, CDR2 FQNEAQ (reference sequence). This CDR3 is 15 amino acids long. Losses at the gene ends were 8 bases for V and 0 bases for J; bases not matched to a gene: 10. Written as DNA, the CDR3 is TGTGCCAGCGCACTCAGACAGGGATACTCCTACGAGCAGTACTTC. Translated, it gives CASALRQGYSYEQYF.

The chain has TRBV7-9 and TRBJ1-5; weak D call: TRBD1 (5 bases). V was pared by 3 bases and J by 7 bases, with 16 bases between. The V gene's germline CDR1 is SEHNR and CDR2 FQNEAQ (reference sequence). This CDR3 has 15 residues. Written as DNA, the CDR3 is TGTGCCAGCAGCTTCAGTCGAGTCGGGGGACAGCCCCAGCATTTT. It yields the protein CASSFSRVGGQPQHF.